Listed here are 17 T cell receptor beta chains from one sample, sequenced in a study of cytomegalovirus exposure and HLA in healthy donors. The study ran its PCR with 60 Vbeta and 13 Jbeta primers. Libraries were prepared by immunoSEQ multiplex PCR; TCRdb keeps only in-frame clonotypes and omits some of them. Here the sample spans some 140,000 clones, 70% to 80% being singletons. The sequencing input was PBMCs. All receptors derive from a female donor in good health and CMV-seronegative.

This clone was recorded a few times. V usage is TRBV5-1 and J usage is TRBJ1-1; 7 bases are a match to TRBD1. Germline CDR1 reads SGHRS; CDR2 reads YFSETQ. This CDR3 spans 14 amino acids. Trimming took 0 bases from V and 5 from J; bases not matched to a gene: 4. CDR3 sequence (DNA): TGCGCCAGCAGCTTGGACAGGGGCGGGACTGAAGCTTTCTTT. Its protein is CASSLDRGGTEAFF.

The chain combines TRBV7-2 with TRBJ1-5; the D gene is possibly TRBD1 (6 bases). CDR3 length: 14 amino acids. V was pared by 5 bases and J by 2 bases, with 10 bases between. Germline CDR1 reads SGHTA; CDR2 reads FQGNSA. CDR3 sequence (DNA): TGTGCCAGCAGCCCGCGGACAGGCAATCAGCCCCAGCATTTT. It is translated as CASSPRTGNQPQHF.

The chain carries TRBV28 and TRBJ1-5, with D possibly matching TRBD1 (5 bases). The CDR3 contains 14 residues. Trimming cost V 7 bases and J 7 bases, with 17 bases left between them. Looked up from germline, CDR1 is MDHEN and CDR2 is SYDVKM. CDR3 DNA sequence: TGTGCCAGCATCATCGGGGGATCCGGGCAGCCCCAGCATTTT. Its protein product is CASIIGGSGQPQHF.

The chain employs TRBV27 and TRBJ2-7; 10 bases agree with TRBD2. The CDR3 extends over 14 amino acids. The V segment lost 4 bases and the J segment 0 bases; nucleotides outside the gene matches: 0. CDR1 is MNHEY and CDR2 is SMNVEV in the germline V gene (reference sequence). CDR3 residues: CASSSSGSSYEQYF. Here the CDR3 DNA reads TGTGCCAGCAGTTCTAGCGGGAGCTCCTACGAGCAGTACTTC.

The chain uses TRBV14 and TRBJ2-7; TRBD2 aligns across 11 bases. The CDR3 runs 14 residues. CDR1 is SGHDN, CDR2 FVKESK, per germline. V trimming: 2 bases; J trimming: 3 bases; junction bases outside the gene matches: 0. This chain's CDR3 is CASSQLAGGYEQYF. The CDR3 nucleotides read TGTGCCAGCAGCCAACTAGCGGGAGGCTACGAGCAGTACTTC.

This chain uses TRBV6-6 with TRBJ2-7; D is perhaps TRBD2 (7 bases). There are 16 residues in the CDR3. V was trimmed by 6 bases and J by 2 bases, leaving 20 bases between them. CDR1 is MNHNY and CDR2 is SVGAGI in the germline V gene (reference sequence). Here the CDR3 reads CASSPGGLSATYEQYF. In DNA form, the CDR3 reads TGTGCCAGCAGCCCGGGGGGCCTTTCTGCGACCTACGAGCAGTACTTC.

This clone was detected a few times. The rearrangement joins TRBV27 to TRBJ1-5, with D unresolved. CDR3 length equals 17 residues. Per the germline V gene, CDR1 is MNHEY and CDR2 is SMNVEV (reference sequence). Trimming removed 0 bases from V and 1 base from J, with 13 bases in between. The DNA of the CDR3 is TGTGCCAGCAGTTTATCGGCACGGGGTCTCAGCAATCAGCCCCAGCATTTT. Protein sequence: CASSLSARGLSNQPQHF.

There are a few counts of this clone. The genes are TRBV5-1 and TRBJ1-2; perhaps TRBD1 as D (5 bases). Between the trimmed V and J ends, which lost 0 bases and 4 bases, there was a span of 13 bases. The CDR3 runs 15 residues. Germline V gene data show CDR1 as SGHRS and CDR2 as YFSETQ. The CDR3 DNA reads as TGCGCCAGCAGCTTGGCCGGCAGGGTCGGCTATGGCTACACCTTC. This gives the protein CASSLAGRVGYGYTF.

This clone was observed once. This chain connects TRBV10-3 to TRBJ2-3, with TRBD1 matching 8 bases. J was trimmed by 5 bases and V by 0 bases; bases with no gene match: 4. In germline, CDR1 is ENHRY, CDR2 SYGVKD. The CDR3 has 15 amino acids. The CDR3 is CAISESRTGQDTQYF. In DNA, the CDR3 is TGTGCCATCAGTGAGTCAAGGACAGGGCAAGATACGCAGTATTTT.

The chain is built from TRBV5-1 and TRBJ1-1; unclear D gene. Germline assignment: CDR1 SGHRS and CDR2 YFSETQ. V shed 1 base and J shed 6 bases, with 10 bases lying between them. This CDR3 is built from 13 residues. The CDR3 sequence is CASSLRPGSEAFF. CDR3 sequence (DNA): TGCGCCAGCAGCTTGCGTCCCGGTTCTGAAGCTTTCTTT.

This chain joins TRBV30 and TRBJ1-5, with no clear D. Trimming removed 2 bases at V and 11 bases at J, with 13 bases between. CDR1 is GTSNPN, CDR2 SVGIG, per germline (reference sequence). The CDR3 extends over 12 amino acids. CDR3 amino acids: CAWSNPESAQHF. The CDR3 DNA follows: TGTGCCTGGAGTAATCCCGAATCGGCCCAGCATTTT.

This rearrangement joins TRBV27 to TRBJ1-1, with 10 bases matching TRBD1. CDR1 MNHEY and CDR2 SMNVEV come from the germline V gene (reference sequence). Germline trimming cut 6 bases from V and 7 bases from J; bases unmatched to any gene: 5. The CDR3 has 13 residues. The CDR3 is CASRDRGTLEAFF. In DNA, the CDR3 is TGTGCCAGCAGGGACAGGGGGACTCTTGAAGCTTTCTTT.

The rearrangement links TRBV10-3 to TRBJ2-7; 7 nucleotides agree with TRBD1. This CDR3 is 17 amino acids long. The trim removed 1 base at V and 6 bases at J, leaving 15 bases unmatched. CDR1 ENHRY and CDR2 SYGVKD come from the germline V gene. CDR3 amino acids: CAISELHGAGGLGEQYF. The CDR3, as DNA: TGTGCCATCAGTGAGTTACACGGGGCAGGGGGATTGGGCGAGCAGTACTTC.

CDR3 protein: CASTTDMSLVRDGYTF. The CDR3 nucleotides read TGTGCCAGCACTACCGACATGTCCCTTGTGAGAGATGGCTACACCTTC. The V call is TRBV28, the J call TRBJ1-2; D ambiguous. The V end was cut by 7 bases, the J end by 6 bases, with 24 bases between. Germline V gives CDR1 MDHEN, CDR2 SYDVKM. This CDR3 has 16 amino acids.

This clone was counted only a few times. The V gene is TRBV30, the J gene TRBJ2-7; D is perhaps TRBD1 (5 bases). Trimming cost V 0 bases and J 5 bases, with 11 bases left between them. This CDR3 contains 13 residues. Germline CDR1 GTSNPN, CDR2 SVGIG (reference sequence). The chain's CDR3 is CAWSVFLGDEQYF. The CDR3 bases are TGTGCCTGGAGTGTCTTTTTAGGGGACGAGCAGTACTTC.

The chain is built from TRBV5-5 and TRBJ2-7; D gene uncertain. In germline, CDR1 is SGHKS, CDR2 YYEKEE (reference sequence). Trimming took off 0 bases at V and 3 bases at J, with 4 bases between the two ends. This CDR3 spans 12 amino acids. The CDR3 nucleotides are TGTGCCAGCAGCTTGGACATCTACGAGCAGTACTTC. This translates into CASSLDIYEQYF.

The J gene is TRBJ1-5, the V gene TRBV11-2; D is possibly TRBD1 (6 bases). CDR1 and CDR2 from the germline V gene are SGHAT and FQNNGV. The CDR3 sequence is 13 residues long. Trimming took 5 bases from V and 4 from J, leaving 9 bases between them. DNA for the CDR3: TGTGCCAGCAGCCGGACAGTAAATCAGCCCCAGCATTTT. This translates into CASSRTVNQPQHF.